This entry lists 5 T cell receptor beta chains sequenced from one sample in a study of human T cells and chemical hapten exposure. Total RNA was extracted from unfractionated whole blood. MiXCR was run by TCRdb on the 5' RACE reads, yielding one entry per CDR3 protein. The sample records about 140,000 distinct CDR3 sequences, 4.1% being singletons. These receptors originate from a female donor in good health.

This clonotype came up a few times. The DNA of the CDR3 is TGTGCCAGCAGAGCACATGGGGGGGGGCCGCATTCACCCCTCCACTTT. Amino acid sequence: CASRAHGGGPHSPLHF. V usage is TRBV12-3 or TRBV12-4 and J usage is TRBJ1-6, with a tentative D call TRBD1 (6 bases). Trimming pared 6 bases from V and 8 bases from J, leaving 20 bases between. The CDR3 loop spans 16 amino acids.

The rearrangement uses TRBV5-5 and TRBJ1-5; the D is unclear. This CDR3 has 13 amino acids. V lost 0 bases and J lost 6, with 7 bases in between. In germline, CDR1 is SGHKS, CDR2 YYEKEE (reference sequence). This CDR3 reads CASSLVFGQPQHF. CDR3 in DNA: TGTGCCAGCAGCTTGGTCTTCGGTCAGCCCCAGCATTTT.

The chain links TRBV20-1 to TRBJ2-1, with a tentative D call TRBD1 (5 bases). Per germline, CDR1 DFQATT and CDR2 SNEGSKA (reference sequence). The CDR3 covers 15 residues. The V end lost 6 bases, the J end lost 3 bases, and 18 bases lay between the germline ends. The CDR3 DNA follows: TGCAGTGCCATGGTCCAGGGAAGGGGCTACAATGAGCAGTTCTTC. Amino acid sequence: CSAMVQGRGYNEQFF.

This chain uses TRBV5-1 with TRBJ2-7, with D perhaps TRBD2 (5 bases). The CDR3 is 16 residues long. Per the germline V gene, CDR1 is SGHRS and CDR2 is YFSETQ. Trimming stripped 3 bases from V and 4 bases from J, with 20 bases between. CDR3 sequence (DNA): TGCGCCAGCAGCTCGTACTCCGAGGACGGGGATTACGAGCAGTACTTC. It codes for CASSSYSEDGDYEQYF. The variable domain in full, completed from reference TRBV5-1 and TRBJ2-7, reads KAGVTQTPRYLIKTRGQQVTLSCSPISGHRSVSWYQQTPGQGLQFLFEYFSETQRNKGNFPGRFSGRQFSNSRSEMNVSTLELGDSALYLCASSSYSEDGDYEQYFGPGTRLTVT.

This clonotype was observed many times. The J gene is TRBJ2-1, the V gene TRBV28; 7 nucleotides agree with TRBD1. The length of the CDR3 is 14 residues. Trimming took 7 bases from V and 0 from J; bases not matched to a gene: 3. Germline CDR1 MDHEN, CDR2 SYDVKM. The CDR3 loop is CASMTGPSYNEQFF. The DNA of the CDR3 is TGTGCCAGCATGACAGGGCCCTCCTACAATGAGCAGTTCTTC.